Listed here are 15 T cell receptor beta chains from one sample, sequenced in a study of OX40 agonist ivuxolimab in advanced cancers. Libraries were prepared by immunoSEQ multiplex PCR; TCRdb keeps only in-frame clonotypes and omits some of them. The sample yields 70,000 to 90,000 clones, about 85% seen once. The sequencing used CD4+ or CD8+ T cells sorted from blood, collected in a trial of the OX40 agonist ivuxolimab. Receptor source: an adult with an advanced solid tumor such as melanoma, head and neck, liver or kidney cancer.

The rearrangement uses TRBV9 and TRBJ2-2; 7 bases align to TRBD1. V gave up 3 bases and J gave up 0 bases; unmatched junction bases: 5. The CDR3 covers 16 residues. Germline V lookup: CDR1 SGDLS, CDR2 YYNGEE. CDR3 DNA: TGTGCCAGCAGCGCTCAGGGGGTAACGAACACCGGGGAGCTGTTTTTT. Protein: CASSAQGVTNTGELFF.

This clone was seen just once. The CDR3 DNA sequence: TGTGCCAGCAGCGGCTCGGAGACCCAGTACTTC. Its protein product is CASSGSETQYF. This chain uses TRBV7-3 with TRBJ2-5, with no clear D. The CDR3 is 11 residues long. Per germline, CDR1 SGHTA and CDR2 FQGTGA. Trimming shortened V by 5 bases and J by 5 bases, and 6 bases separated the two germline ends.

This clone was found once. This CDR3 reads CASSLFRFSGANVLTF. The CDR3 region has the DNA TGCGCCAGCAGCTTATTTCGGTTCTCTGGGGCCAACGTCCTGACTTTC. The chain links TRBV5-1 to TRBJ2-6; D is uncertain. This CDR3 contains 16 residues. In germline, CDR1 is SGHRS, CDR2 YFSETQ. V was pared by 2 bases and J by 0 bases, with 9 bases between.

This CDR3 reads CASSVAGSGPYEQYF. As DNA, the CDR3 is TGTGCCAGCAGCGTAGCAGGATCCGGGCCCTACGAGCAGTACTTC. The rearrangement links TRBV9 to TRBJ2-7; D call uncertain. Per the germline V gene, CDR1 is SGDLS and CDR2 is YYNGEE. V gave up 0 bases and J gave up 2 bases, with 12 bases separating them. The CDR3 contains 15 residues.

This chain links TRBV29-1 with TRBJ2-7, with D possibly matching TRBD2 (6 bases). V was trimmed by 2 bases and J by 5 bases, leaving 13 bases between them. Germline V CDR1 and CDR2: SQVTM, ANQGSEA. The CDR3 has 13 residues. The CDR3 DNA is TGCAGCGTTGAATTGGGGGGAGTGAACGAGCAGTACTTC. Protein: CSVELGGVNEQYF.

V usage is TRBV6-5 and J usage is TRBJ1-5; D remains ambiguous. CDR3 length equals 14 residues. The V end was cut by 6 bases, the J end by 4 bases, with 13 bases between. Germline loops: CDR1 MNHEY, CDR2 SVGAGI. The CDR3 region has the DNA TGTGCCAGCAGCCCGGGTCCATGGAATCAGCCCCAGCATTTT. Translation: CASSPGPWNQPQHF.

The CDR3 spells CASSPPLPTGTGNTIYF. In DNA, the CDR3 is TGTGCCAGCTCACCGCCTCTACCGACAGGGACTGGAAACACCATATATTTT. J is TRBJ1-3 and V is TRBV18, with 7 bases lining up with TRBD1. This CDR3 spans 17 amino acids. CDR1 is KGHSH and CDR2 is LQKENI in the germline V gene. V lost 3 bases, J lost 2 bases, and 10 bases stayed unmatched.

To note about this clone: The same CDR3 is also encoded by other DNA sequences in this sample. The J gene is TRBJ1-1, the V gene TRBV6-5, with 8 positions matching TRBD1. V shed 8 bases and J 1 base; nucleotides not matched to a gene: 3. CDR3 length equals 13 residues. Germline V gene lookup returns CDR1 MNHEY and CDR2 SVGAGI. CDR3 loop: CASLDRGNTEAFF. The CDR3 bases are TGTGCCAGCCTAGACAGGGGGAACACTGAAGCTTTCTTT.

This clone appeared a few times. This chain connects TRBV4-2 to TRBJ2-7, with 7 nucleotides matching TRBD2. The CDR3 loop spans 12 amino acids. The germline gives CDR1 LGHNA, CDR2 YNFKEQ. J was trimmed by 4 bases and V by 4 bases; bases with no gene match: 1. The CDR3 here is CASSPSGYEQYF. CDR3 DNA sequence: TGTGCCAGCAGCCCTAGCGGTTACGAGCAGTACTTC.

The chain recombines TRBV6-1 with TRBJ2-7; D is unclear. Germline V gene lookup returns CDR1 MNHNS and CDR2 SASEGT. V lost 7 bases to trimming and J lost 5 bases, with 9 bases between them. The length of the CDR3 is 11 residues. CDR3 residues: CASTEADEQYF. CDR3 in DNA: TGTGCCAGCACTGAGGCGGACGAGCAGTACTTC.

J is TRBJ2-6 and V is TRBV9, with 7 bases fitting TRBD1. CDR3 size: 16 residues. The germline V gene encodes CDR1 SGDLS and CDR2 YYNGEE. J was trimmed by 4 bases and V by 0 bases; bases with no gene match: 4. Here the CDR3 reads CASSVDRGPGANVLTF. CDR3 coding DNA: TGTGCCAGCAGCGTAGATAGGGGGCCCGGGGCCAACGTCCTGACTTTC.

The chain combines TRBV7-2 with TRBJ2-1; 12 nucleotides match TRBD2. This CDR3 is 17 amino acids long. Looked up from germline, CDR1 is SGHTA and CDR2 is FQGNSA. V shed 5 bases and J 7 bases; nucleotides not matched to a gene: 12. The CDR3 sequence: CASSPSPGLAGKNEQFF. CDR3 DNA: TGTGCCAGCAGCCCTTCGCCGGGACTAGCGGGTAAGAATGAGCAGTTCTTC.

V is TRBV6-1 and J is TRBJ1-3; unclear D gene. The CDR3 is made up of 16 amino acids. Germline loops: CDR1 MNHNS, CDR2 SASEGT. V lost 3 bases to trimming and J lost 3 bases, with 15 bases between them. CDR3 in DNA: TGTGCCAGCAGTGATCAAGGGTCCCTGAATGGAAACACCATATATTTT. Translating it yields CASSDQGSLNGNTIYF.

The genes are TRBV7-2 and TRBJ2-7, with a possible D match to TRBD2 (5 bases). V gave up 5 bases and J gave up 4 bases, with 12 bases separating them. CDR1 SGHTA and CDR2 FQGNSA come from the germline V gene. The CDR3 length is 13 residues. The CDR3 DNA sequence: TGTGCCAGCAGCGGAACTAGACTTTACGAGCAGTACTTC. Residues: CASSGTRLYEQYF.

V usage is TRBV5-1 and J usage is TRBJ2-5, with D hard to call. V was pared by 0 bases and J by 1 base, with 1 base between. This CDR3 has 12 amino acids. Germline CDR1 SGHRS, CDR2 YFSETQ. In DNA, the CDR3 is TGCGCCAGCAGCTTGGTCCAAGAGACCCAGTACTTC. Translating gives CASSLVQETQYF. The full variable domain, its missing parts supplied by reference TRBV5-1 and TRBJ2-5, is KAGVTQTPRYLIKTRGQQVTLSCSPISGHRSVSWYQQTPGQGLQFLFEYFSETQRNKGNFPGRFSGRQFSNSRSEMNVSTLELGDSALYLCASSLVQETQYFGPGTRLLVL.